The clone carrying this TCR beta chain was seen at least ten times. Its antigen is still unknown. The entry originates in a study of T cells after yellow fever vaccination. Whole-study results and caveats: At around 95% for CD4 and about 87% for CD8, most primary-vaccination clones showed up again after the booster.

This CDR3 comprises 14 residues. Trimming left V 2 bases short and J 5 bases short, with 12 bases between. The germline V gene encodes CDR1 MNHNY and CDR2 SVGAGI (reference sequence). Template switching by 5'RACE produced TCR cDNA, adding a universal primer site and UMIs. Via MiXCR, TCRdb re-called the 5' RACE reads, giving one row per CDR3 protein. The sample lists 300,000 to 400,000 distinct CDR3 sequences; around 8.1% were seen once. V usage is TRBV6-6 and J usage is TRBJ1-1; D call uncertain. Sample: PBMCs, taken about 49 days after the first yellow fever vaccination. This TCR derives from a man aged 18 to 35 who received the YFV17D yellow fever vaccine. This CDR3 is CASSYRRPGTEAFF. DNA for the CDR3: TGTGCCAGCAGTTACCGTCGGCCAGGTACTGAAGCTTTCTTT.